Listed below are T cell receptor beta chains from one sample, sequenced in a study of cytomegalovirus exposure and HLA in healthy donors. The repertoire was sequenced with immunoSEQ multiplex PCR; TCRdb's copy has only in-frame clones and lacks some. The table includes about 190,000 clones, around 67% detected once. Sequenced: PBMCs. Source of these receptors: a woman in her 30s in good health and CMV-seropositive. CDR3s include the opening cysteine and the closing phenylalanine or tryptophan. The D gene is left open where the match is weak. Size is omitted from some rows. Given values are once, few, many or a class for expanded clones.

TGTGCCAGCAGTCTAGCGGTCTCCTACGAGCAGTACTTC,CASSLAVSYEQYF,once,TRBJ2-7,TRBD2,TRBV6-1
TGTGCCAGCACCCCGGGGGGGGGTTCAGGCACCGGGGAGCTGTTTTTT,CASTPGGGSGTGELFF,.,TRBJ2-2,TRBD2,TRBV5-4
TGTGCCAGCAGCCGCCTAGACAGGGGGCACGGAGAGACCCAGTACTTC,CASSRLDRGHGETQYF,.,TRBJ2-5,TRBD1,TRBV27
TGTGCCACCACCGTCAGGGATGTGTCGTACGAGCAGTACTTC,CATTVRDVSYEQYF,.,TRBJ2-7,.,TRBV6-1
TGTGCCAGCAGTCCAGGGGCCCCGAACACTGAAGCTTTCTTT,CASSPGAPNTEAFF,.,TRBJ1-1,.,TRBV27
TGTGCCAGTGAGGGTGGACAGCCCGGGTGGGGGGAGCTGTTTTTT,CASEGGQPGWGELFF,.,TRBJ2-2,.,TRBV28
TGTGCCAGCAGTTTTCTAGCGGGAGTCGCCGGGGAGCTGTTTTTT,CASSFLAGVAGELFF,.,TRBJ2-2,TRBD2,TRBV7-2
TGTGCCAGCAGCCGAGGTATGGGCAATGAGCAGTTCTTC,CASSRGMGNEQFF,.,TRBJ2-1,.,TRBV5-8
TGTGCCAGCAGTTACTGGCCTAGCACAGATACGCAGTATTTT,CASSYWPSTDTQYF,.,TRBJ2-3,.,TRBV6-6
TGTGCCAGCAGCTTAGGGACGGACTCCCCACACGTAGGAGAGCAGTTCTTC,CASSLGTDSPHVGEQFF,.,TRBJ2-1,.,TRBV13
TGCGCCAGCAGTGAAGGGGCGGGAGGGTATTCCGAGCAGTTCTTC,CASSEGAGGYSEQFF,few,TRBJ2-1,TRBD2,TRBV10-1
TGTGCCAGCAGCGTAGAGGGGGCGGAGGTCGACGAGCAGTACTTC,CASSVEGAEVDEQYF,.,TRBJ2-7,TRBD1,TRBV9
TGTGCCAGCAGTGATAGGGGACAGGGGAAACTTTACTATGGCTACACCTTC,CASSDRGQGKLYYGYTF,.,TRBJ1-2,TRBD1,TRBV2
TGTGCCAGCAGATCCGGGACAGGGTTTGAGACCCAGTACTTC,CASRSGTGFETQYF,.,TRBJ2-5,TRBD1,TRBV27
TGTGCCAGCAGCTTGACTAGCGGGAGGGTCAATGAGCAGTTCTTC,CASSLTSGRVNEQFF,few,TRBJ2-1,TRBD2,TRBV7-6
TGCGCCACTCAGGGGGGAGCTAGAGAGCAGTACTTC,CATQGGAREQYF,.,TRBJ2-5,.,TRBV10-2
TGTGCCTCAGGGGGGACAGGGGACTACTACGAGCAGTACTTC,CASGGTGDYYEQYF,.,TRBJ2-7,TRBD1,TRBV10-3
TGTGCCAGCATCCGGACTAGCGGGAGGCGAAACACCGGGGAGCTGTTTTTT,CASIRTSGRRNTGELFF,.,TRBJ2-2,TRBD2,TRBV28
TGTGCCAGCAGTCCTTGGACAGGTGACTCTGGAAACACCATATATTTT,CASSPWTGDSGNTIYF,.,TRBJ1-3,TRBD1,TRBV28
TGTGCCAGCACGGATGAGACCCTGACTAGCATCTGGAATGAGCAGTTCTTC,CASTDETLTSIWNEQFF,.,TRBJ2-1,TRBD2,TRBV25-1
TGTGCCAGTAGTATAGGGACAGGGGCCCTTCAACCCCAGCATTTT,CASSIGTGALQPQHF,.,TRBJ1-5,TRBD1,TRBV19
TGTGCCAGCAGTTTTTCGTCCTCCTACGAGCAGTACTTC,CASSFSSSYEQYF,.,TRBJ2-7,.,TRBV27
TGTGCCAGCAGCCACCCCCGGACAGGGGGAGGCGAGCAGTACTTC,CASSHPRTGGGEQYF,.,TRBJ2-7,TRBD1,TRBV11-2
TGTGCCAGCAGCTTAGGACTAGCGGTTACTCGGTCTGGTAGTGAGCAGTTCTTC,CASSLGLAVTRSGSEQFF,few,TRBJ2-1,TRBD2,TRBV7-2
TGTGCCAGCAGTTTATATTTAGCGGGAGCCTACGAGCAGTACTTC,CASSLYLAGAYEQYF,.,TRBJ2-7,TRBD2,TRBV27